These T cell receptor beta chains were read from a single sample in a study of blood T cell repertoires in COVID-19. The table came from immunoSEQ multiplex PCR; TCRdb's copy has only in-frame clones and leaves some out. The data hold about 54,000 clones, with just over 85% observed a single time. Sequenced material: peripheral blood. The receptor set was obtained from a human donor in a cohort sampled during active COVID-19. CDR3s include the opening cysteine and the closing phenylalanine or tryptophan. Each record gives: V gene, J gene, D gene, clone size, CDR3 protein, CDR3 DNA. D genes are given only for firm matches. Expanded clones are given a class, and other clones once, few, many or no size at all.

V: TRBV4-1; J: TRBJ1-6; D: -; size: -; CDR3: CASSQDGTGRNSPLHF; DNA: TGCGCCAGCAGCCAAGATGGTACGGGGAGGAATTCACCCCTCCACTTT
V: TRBV27; J: TRBJ2-7; D: -; size: -; CDR3: CASRSPQGGSYEQYF; DNA: TGTGCCAGCAGATCTCCTCAGGGGGGTTCCTACGAGCAGTACTTC
V: TRBV4-1; J: TRBJ2-3; D: TRBD1; size: -; CDR3: CASSQWGTEGEADTQYF; DNA: TGCGCCAGCAGCCAATGGGGGACAGAAGGTGAAGCAGATACGCAGTATTTT
V: TRBV20-1; J: TRBJ2-5; D: -; size: -; CDR3: CSASSLQETQYF; DNA: TGCAGTGCTAGTTCTCTTCAAGAGACCCAGTACTTC
V: TRBV5-4; J: TRBJ2-2; D: -; size: -; CDR3: CASSLGPAADTGELFF; DNA: TGTGCCAGCAGCTTGGGGCCGGCAGCGGACACCGGGGAGCTGTTTTTT
V: TRBV24-1; J: TRBJ1-5; D: TRBD1; size: -; CDR3: CATATGPNQPQHF; DNA: TGTGCCACAGCGACAGGGCCTAATCAGCCCCAGCATTTT
V: TRBV7-2; J: TRBJ2-2; D: TRBD2; size: few; CDR3: CASSFLSGSITGELFF; DNA: TGTGCCAGCAGCTTTCTTAGCGGGAGTATCACCGGGGAGCTGTTTTTT
V: TRBV7-2; J: TRBJ2-7; D: TRBD2; size: -; CDR3: CASSGGSGRANEQYF; DNA: TGTGCCAGCAGTGGGGGTAGCGGGAGGGCCAACGAGCAGTACTTC
V: TRBV7-9; J: TRBJ2-7; D: -; size: -; CDR3: CASSFRYEQYF; DNA: TGTGCCAGCAGCTTCCGCTACGAGCAGTACTTC
V: TRBV3-1/TRBV3-2; J: TRBJ1-1; D: TRBD1; size: -; CDR3: CASSQGGQGNTEAFF; DNA: TGTGCCAGCAGCCAAGGGGGACAGGGAAACACTGAAGCTTTCTTT
V: TRBV9; J: TRBJ2-7; D: -; size: few; CDR3: CASSVGADAGWTYEQYF; DNA: TGTGCCAGCAGCGTAGGAGCGGACGCCGGGTGGACCTACGAGCAGTACTTC
V: TRBV27; J: TRBJ2-1; D: TRBD2; size: -; CDR3: CASIGYRGGTYNEQFF; DNA: TGTGCCAGCATCGGATATCGGGGGGGGACCTACAATGAGCAGTTCTTC
V: TRBV6-5; J: TRBJ2-7; D: -; size: few; CDR3: CASRPPGVYEQYF; DNA: TGTGCCAGCAGACCTCCGGGGGTCTACGAGCAGTACTTC
V: TRBV9; J: TRBJ2-3; D: TRBD2; size: -; CDR3: CASSPGLAGGSTDTQYF; DNA: TGTGCCAGCAGCCCTGGACTAGCGGGAGGGAGCACAGATACGCAGTATTTT
V: TRBV5-1; J: TRBJ2-3; D: TRBD2; size: -; CDR3: CASREEASGSTDTQYF; DNA: TGCGCCAGCAGAGAAGAGGCTAGCGGATCCACAGATACGCAGTATTTT
V: TRBV5-6; J: TRBJ2-7; D: TRBD2; size: -; CDR3: CASSPTGGEQYF; DNA: TGTGCCAGCAGCCCCACGGGGGGAGAGCAGTACTTC
V: TRBV10-3; J: TRBJ1-2; D: -; size: -; CDR3: CAISESSGNYGYTF; DNA: TGTGCCATCAGTGAGTCGAGCGGGAACTATGGCTACACCTTC
V: TRBV10-3; J: TRBJ1-3; D: -; size: -; CDR3: CAISESGQGNTIYF; DNA: TGTGCCATCAGTGAGTCGGGCCAGGGCAACACCATATATTTT
V: TRBV5-5; J: TRBJ2-5; D: TRBD2; size: -; CDR3: CASSLAASGSSETQYF; DNA: TGTGCCAGCAGCTTGGCCGCTAGCGGGAGTTCGGAGACCCAGTACTTC
V: TRBV18; J: TRBJ1-1; D: TRBD1; size: -; CDR3: CASSPRQGAGTEAFF; DNA: TGTGCCAGCTCACCGCGACAGGGGGCAGGCACTGAAGCTTTCTTT
V: TRBV5-8; J: TRBJ1-1; D: -; size: once; CDR3: CASSLYRGGRNTEAFF; DNA: TGTGCCAGCAGCTTGTATCGGGGAGGGAGGAACACTGAAGCTTTCTTT
V: TRBV6-4; J: TRBJ1-1; D: TRBD1; size: -; CDR3: CASSAVGRGVAEAFF; DNA: TGTGCCAGCAGTGCCGTCGGCAGGGGGGTCGCTGAAGCTTTCTTT
V: TRBV12-5; J: TRBJ1-4; D: TRBD1; size: -; CDR3: CASGLGQGEKLFF; DNA: TGTGCTAGTGGTTTGGGACAGGGCGAAAAACTGTTTTTT
V: TRBV10-2; J: TRBJ2-5; D: -; size: -; CDR3: CASSEPQGYETQYF; DNA: TGCGCCAGCAGTGAGCCCCAGGGGTATGAGACCCAGTACTTC
V: TRBV5-1; J: TRBJ2-7; D: -; size: few; CDR3: CASSLVAYEQYF; DNA: TGCGCCAGCAGCTTGGTGGCTTACGAGCAGTACTTC
V: TRBV5-1; J: TRBJ1-1; D: TRBD1; size: -; CDR3: CASSAGQGGTEAFF; DNA: TGCGCCAGCAGCGCGGGACAGGGAGGCACTGAAGCTTTCTTT
V: TRBV15; J: TRBJ2-7; D: TRBD1; size: -; CDR3: CATSLRDRTYEQYF; DNA: TGTGCCACCAGCTTACGGGACAGGACCTACGAGCAGTACTTC
V: TRBV28; J: TRBJ1-5; D: -; size: -; CDR3: CASRLGPNQPQHF; DNA: TGTGCCAGCAGGTTAGGGCCCAATCAGCCCCAGCATTTT
V: TRBV29-1; J: TRBJ1-2; D: -; size: -; CDR3: CSVGTGLYGYTF; DNA: TGCAGCGTTGGTACAGGGTTGTATGGCTACACCTTC
V: TRBV7-9; J: TRBJ1-3; D: TRBD1; size: -; CDR3: CAGGSDRAGNTIYF; DNA: TGTGCCGGCGGCTCGGACAGGGCCGGAAACACCATATATTTT
V: TRBV5-1; J: TRBJ2-7; D: -; size: -; CDR3: CASSLSPDTSYEQYF; DNA: TGCGCCAGCAGCTTGAGTCCTGACACCTCCTACGAGCAGTACTTC
V: TRBV14; J: TRBJ1-3; D: TRBD1; size: -; CDR3: CASSPRQGESSGNTIYF; DNA: TGTGCCAGCAGCCCCCGACAGGGAGAAAGCTCTGGAAACACCATATATTTT
V: TRBV4-1; J: TRBJ2-7; D: TRBD2; size: once; CDR3: CASSHGGRLAGGFGEQYF; DNA: TGCGCCAGCAGCCATGGGGGGCGGCTAGCGGGAGGTTTTGGGGAGCAGTACTTC
V: TRBV18; J: TRBJ2-6; D: TRBD1; size: -; CDR3: CASSDRQGASSGANVLTF; DNA: TGTGCCAGCTCAGATAGACAGGGGGCCTCCTCTGGGGCCAACGTCCTGACTTTC
V: TRBV5-1; J: TRBJ1-6; D: TRBD1; size: once; CDR3: CASSPVDRANSPLHF; DNA: TGCGCCAGCAGCCCAGTGGACAGGGCTAATTCACCCCTCCACTTT
V: TRBV5-8; J: TRBJ1-5; D: -; size: -; CDR3: CASSLDRDNQPQHF; DNA: TGTGCCAGCAGCTTGGACCGAGACAATCAGCCCCAGCATTTT
V: TRBV2; J: TRBJ2-3; D: -; size: once; CDR3: CASPEGVVGTDTQYF; DNA: TGTGCCTCCCCTGAGGGAGTCGTGGGTACAGATACGCAGTATTTT
V: TRBV9; J: TRBJ2-7; D: TRBD2; size: -; CDR3: CASSVGSSGGSYEQYF; DNA: TGTGCCAGCAGCGTAGGTAGTAGCGGGGGCTCCTACGAGCAGTACTTC
V: TRBV28; J: TRBJ2-7; D: -; size: -; CDR3: CASSSPQGTYEQYF; DNA: TGTGCCAGCAGTTCTCCCCAGGGAACTTACGAGCAGTACTTC
V: TRBV28; J: TRBJ1-2; D: -; size: -; CDR3: CASSLQPPLESYTF; DNA: TGTGCCAGCAGTTTGCAGCCCCCCCTGGAGAGCTACACCTTC
V: TRBV7-9; J: TRBJ2-3; D: TRBD1; size: -; CDR3: CASSFRRQGGDTQYF; DNA: TGTGCCAGCAGCTTTCGCAGACAGGGCGGAGATACGCAGTATTTT
V: TRBV24-1; J: TRBJ2-7; D: TRBD2; size: -; CDR3: CATRRPGTRSYEQYF; DNA: TGTGCCACTCGCAGGCCCGGGACTAGGTCCTACGAGCAGTACTTC
V: TRBV21-1; J: TRBJ2-2; D: -; size: -; CDR3: CASSKGTSGTGELFF; DNA: TGTGCCAGCAGCAAAGGAACTAGCGGAACCGGGGAGCTGTTTTTT
V: TRBV10-3; J: TRBJ1-1; D: -; size: -; CDR3: CAISEWSTEAFF; DNA: TGTGCCATCAGTGAGTGGAGTACTGAAGCTTTCTTT
V: TRBV25-1; J: TRBJ1-4; D: -; size: -; CDR3: CASSEIEREKLFF; DNA: TGTGCCAGCAGTGAAATAGAGCGCGAAAAACTGTTTTTT
V: TRBV6-5; J: TRBJ2-4; D: TRBD1; size: -; CDR3: CATDTEGRTGYF; DNA: TGTGCCACCGATACTGAGGGACGGACAGGGTACTTC
V: TRBV28; J: TRBJ2-7; D: -; size: -; CDR3: CASSFQIYEQYF; DNA: TGTGCCAGCAGTTTTCAAATCTACGAGCAGTACTTC
V: TRBV7-3; J: TRBJ2-1; D: TRBD2; size: -; CDR3: CASSSGLAGYDEQFF; DNA: TGTGCCAGCAGCTCCGGACTAGCGGGGTACGATGAGCAGTTCTTC
V: TRBV6-4; J: TRBJ2-1; D: TRBD1; size: -; CDR3: CASNSGTGDNDNEQFF; DNA: TGTGCCAGCAACTCAGGGACAGGGGACAATGACAATGAGCAGTTCTTC
V: TRBV12-5; J: TRBJ2-2; D: -; size: -; CDR3: CASALMGALSGELFF; DNA: TGTGCTAGTGCCCTAATGGGGGCCCTCTCCGGGGAGCTGTTTTTT
V: TRBV10-3; J: TRBJ2-3; D: TRBD1; size: -; CDR3: CAIRDRVGTDTQYF; DNA: TGTGCCATCAGGGACAGGGTAGGCACAGATACGCAGTATTTT
V: TRBV27; J: TRBJ2-1; D: -; size: -; CDR3: CASSLASSYNEQFF; DNA: TGTGCCAGCAGTTTGGCAAGCTCCTACAATGAGCAGTTCTTC
V: TRBV25-1; J: TRBJ2-1; D: -; size: -; CDR3: CASSEWDNHVNEQFF; DNA: TGTGCCAGCAGTGAATGGGACAATCACGTGAATGAGCAGTTCTTC